What follows are 3 T cell receptor beta chains derived from one specimen sequenced in a study of blood T cell repertoires in COVID-19. Only in-frame clones appear in the TCRdb table, and some are missing; sequencing was by immunoSEQ multiplex PCR. The profile shows 250,000 to 350,000 clones, roughly 90% of them singletons. The sequenced material came from peripheral blood. These receptors were collected from a woman aged 45-65 years with active or convalescent COVID-19.

The chain couples TRBV5-1 to TRBJ2-7; 10 bases line up with TRBD2. Trimming took 2 bases from V and 0 from J; bases not matched to a gene: 8. The CDR3 runs to 17 residues. CDR1 and CDR2 (germline): SGHRS, YFSETQ. The CDR3 region is CASSLSSGSQSSYEQYF. The CDR3 DNA reads TGCGCCAGCAGCTTATCTAGCGGGAGCCAAAGCTCCTACGAGCAGTACTTC.

The V and J genes are TRBV14 and TRBJ1-1; no firm D call. CDR3 length: 13 amino acids. Trimming cost V 1 base and J 3 bases, with 6 bases left between them. Germline V gene sequence: CDR1 SGHDN, CDR2 FVKESK. CDR3 sequence: CASSQGHYTEAFF. DNA of the CDR3: TGTGCCAGCAGCCAAGGTCACTACACTGAAGCTTTCTTT.

J is TRBJ2-1 and V is TRBV19; 9 nucleotides line up with TRBD1. V shed 2 bases and J 8 bases; nucleotides not matched to a gene: 13. Per germline, CDR1 LNHDA and CDR2 SQIVND (reference sequence). This CDR3 is 17 amino acids long. For the CDR3, the DNA is TGTGCCAGTAGTATACTCCCCGGGACAGGGAGGAAGGATGAGCAGTTCTTC. Its protein is CASSILPGTGRKDEQFF.